The present entry profiles one T cell receptor (beta chain) with its context. Its antigen remains unknown. The data are from a study of shared clonotypes between healthy human individuals. Study at large: Serving as donors were two women and a few men, whose ages spanned 18 to 49. Used for every donor were three CD4 naive, three CD4 memory, two CD8 naive and one CD8 memory plate.

Only in-frame clones appear in the TCRdb table, and some are missing; sequencing was by immunoSEQ multiplex PCR. The sample consists of roughly 320,000 clones, roughly 91% of them appearing once. Study outcomes and limitations: Four donors had around 5.2% of their naive CD4 clonotypes in common.

CDR1 is MDHEN and CDR2 is SYDVKM in the germline V gene. The CDR3 is 15 residues long. V lost 7 bases, J lost 1 base, and 13 bases lay in between. The source is a man younger than 35 in good health. The chain carries TRBV28 and TRBJ2-2; no clear D gene. Source material: memory CD8+ T cells sorted from blood. Subset here: CD45RO+ cells pooled with CCR7-negative TemRA cells. CDR3 loop: CASKPTDLNTGELFF. The CDR3 DNA is TGTGCCAGCAAACCGACGGACCTGAACACCGGGGAGCTGTTTTTT.